The source of this T cell receptor (beta chain) is a study of glioma-infiltrating T cells. The iRepertoire nested amplicon-rescue multiplex PCR amplified TCR alpha and beta CDR3s from RNA. A single record per CDR3 protein comes from TCRdb applying MiXCR to the multiplex PCR reads. Of approximately 140,000 distinct CDR3 sequences detected, 24% appear once; the ten largest clones hold under 35%. Study results and caveats: Non-neoplastic patients had below-expected tissue-blood divergence, while all gliomas exceeded expectation. CDR3 overlap between tissue and blood was very small.

With regard to this clonotype: Its target is unknown.

The source is a human donor with low-grade glioma or glioblastoma, undergoing nonglioma brain surgery, or in good health (not recorded which). Sequencing was performed on glioma tissue, nonneoplastic brain tissue, or PBMCs (not recorded which).

The CDR3 sequence: CASSPPRGEGTDTQYF. In DNA, the CDR3 is TGTGCCAGCAGCCCCCCCCGAGGGGAGGGCACAGATACGCAGTATTTT. This rearrangement joins TRBV7-3 to TRBJ2-3; perhaps TRBD2 as D (6 bases). Deletions cut 5 bases from V and 1 base from J, with 16 bases between. Germline lookup yields CDR1 SGHTA and CDR2 FQGTGA. The CDR3 loop spans 16 amino acids.